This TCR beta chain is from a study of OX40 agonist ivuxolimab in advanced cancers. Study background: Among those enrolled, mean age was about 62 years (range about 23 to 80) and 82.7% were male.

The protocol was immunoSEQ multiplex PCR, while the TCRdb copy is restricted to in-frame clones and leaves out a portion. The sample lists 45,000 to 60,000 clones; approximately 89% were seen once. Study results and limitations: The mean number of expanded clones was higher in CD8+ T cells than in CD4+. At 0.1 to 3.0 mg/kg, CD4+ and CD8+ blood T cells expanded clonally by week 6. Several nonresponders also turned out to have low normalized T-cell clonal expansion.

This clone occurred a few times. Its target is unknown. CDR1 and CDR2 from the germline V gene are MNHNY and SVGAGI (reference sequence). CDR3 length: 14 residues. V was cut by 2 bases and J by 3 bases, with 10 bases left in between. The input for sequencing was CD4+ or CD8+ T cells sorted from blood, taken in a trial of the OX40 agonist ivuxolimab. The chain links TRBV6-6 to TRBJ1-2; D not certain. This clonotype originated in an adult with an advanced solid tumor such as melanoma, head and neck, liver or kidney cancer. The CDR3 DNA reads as TGTGCCAGCAGTTACATGGGGAGTTACTATGGCTACACCTTC. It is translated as CASSYMGSYYGYTF.